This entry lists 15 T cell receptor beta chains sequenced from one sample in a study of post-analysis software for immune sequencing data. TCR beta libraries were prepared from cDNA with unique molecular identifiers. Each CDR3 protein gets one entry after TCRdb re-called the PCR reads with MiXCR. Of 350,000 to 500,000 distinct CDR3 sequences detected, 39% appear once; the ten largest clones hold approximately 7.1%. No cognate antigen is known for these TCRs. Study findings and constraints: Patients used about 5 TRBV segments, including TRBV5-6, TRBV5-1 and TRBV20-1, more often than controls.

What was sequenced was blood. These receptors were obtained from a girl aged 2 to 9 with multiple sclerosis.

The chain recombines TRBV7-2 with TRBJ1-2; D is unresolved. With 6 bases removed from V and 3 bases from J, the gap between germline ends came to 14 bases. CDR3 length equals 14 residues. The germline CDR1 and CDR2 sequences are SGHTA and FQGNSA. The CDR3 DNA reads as TGTGCCAGCAGTCCAAGTCGGACGGACTATGGCTACACCTTC. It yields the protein CASSPSRTDYGYTF.

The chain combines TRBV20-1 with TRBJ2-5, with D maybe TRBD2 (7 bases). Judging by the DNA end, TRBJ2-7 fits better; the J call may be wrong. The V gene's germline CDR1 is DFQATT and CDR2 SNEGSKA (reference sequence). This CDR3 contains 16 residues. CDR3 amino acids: CSARGGGGGPFYEQYF. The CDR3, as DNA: TGCAGTGCTAGAGGAGGCGGCGGGGGCCCCTTCTACGAGCAGTACTTC.

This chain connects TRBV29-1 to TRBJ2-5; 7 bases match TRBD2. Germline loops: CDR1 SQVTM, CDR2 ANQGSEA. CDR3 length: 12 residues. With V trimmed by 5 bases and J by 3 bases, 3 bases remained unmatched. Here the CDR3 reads CSVSAGEETQYF. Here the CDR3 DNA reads TGCAGCGTTTCGGCGGGGGAAGAGACCCAGTACTTC.

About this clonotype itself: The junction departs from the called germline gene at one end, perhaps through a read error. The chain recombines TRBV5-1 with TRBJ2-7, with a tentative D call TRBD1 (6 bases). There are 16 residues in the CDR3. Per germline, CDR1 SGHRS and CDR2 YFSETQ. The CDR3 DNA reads TGCGCCAGCAGCTTAAGGGGACATATGAGAACCTACGGGCAGTACTTC. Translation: CASSLRGHMRTYGQYF.

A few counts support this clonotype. For the CDR3, the DNA is TGCGCCAGCAGCCAGTGGCCCCTTAATTCACCCCTCCACTTT. Translation gives CASSQWPLNSPLHF. The chain carries TRBV4-1 and TRBJ1-6; D call uncertain. Germline CDR1 and CDR2: MGHRA and YSYEKL. The CDR3 is made up of 14 amino acids. The V end lost 3 bases, the J end lost 6 bases, and 9 bases lay between the germline ends.

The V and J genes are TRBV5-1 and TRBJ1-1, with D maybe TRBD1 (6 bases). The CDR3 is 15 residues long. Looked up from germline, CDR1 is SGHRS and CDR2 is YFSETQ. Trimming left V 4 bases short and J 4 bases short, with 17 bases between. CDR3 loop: CASSVTGSRGTEAFF. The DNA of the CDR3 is TGCGCCAGCAGCGTGACAGGATCCCGGGGCACTGAAGCTTTCTTT.

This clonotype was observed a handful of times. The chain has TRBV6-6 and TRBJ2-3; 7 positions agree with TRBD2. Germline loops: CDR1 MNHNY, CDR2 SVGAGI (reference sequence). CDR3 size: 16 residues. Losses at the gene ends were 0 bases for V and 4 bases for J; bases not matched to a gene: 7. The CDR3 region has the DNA TGTGCCAGCAGTTACTCGCGGGCGGGAGTATCAGATACGCAGTATTTT. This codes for CASSYSRAGVSDTQYF.

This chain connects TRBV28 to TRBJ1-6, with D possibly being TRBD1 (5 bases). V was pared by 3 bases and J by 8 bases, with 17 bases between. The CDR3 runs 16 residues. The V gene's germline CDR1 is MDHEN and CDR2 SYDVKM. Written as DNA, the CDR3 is TGTGCCAGCAGTTTTGAGTCGGCAGGGTACCATTCACCCCTCCACTTT. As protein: CASSFESAGYHSPLHF.

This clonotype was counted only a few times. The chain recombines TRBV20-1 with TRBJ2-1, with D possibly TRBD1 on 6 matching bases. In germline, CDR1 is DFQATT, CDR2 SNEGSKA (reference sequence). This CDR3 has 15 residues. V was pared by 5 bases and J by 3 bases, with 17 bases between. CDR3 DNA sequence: TGCAGTGCTCAAGGGGCGGACAGCATCTACAATGAGCAGTTCTTC. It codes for CSAQGADSIYNEQFF.

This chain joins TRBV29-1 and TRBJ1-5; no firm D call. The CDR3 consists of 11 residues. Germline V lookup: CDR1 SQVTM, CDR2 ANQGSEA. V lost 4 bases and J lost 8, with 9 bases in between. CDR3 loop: CSVVGPEPQHF. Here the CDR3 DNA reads TGCAGCGTTGTAGGACCGGAGCCCCAGCATTTT. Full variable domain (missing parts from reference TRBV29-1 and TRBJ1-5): SAVISQKPSRDICQRGTSLTIQCQVDSQVTMMFWYRQQPGQSLTLIATANQGSEATYESGFVIDKFPISRPNLTFSTLTVSNMSPEDSSIYLCSVVGPEPQHFGDGTRLSIL.

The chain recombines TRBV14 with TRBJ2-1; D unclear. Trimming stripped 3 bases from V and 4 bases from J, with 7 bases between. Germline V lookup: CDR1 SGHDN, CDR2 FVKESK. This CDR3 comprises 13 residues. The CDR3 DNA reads TGTGCCAGCAGCCATCTAAGGTACAATGAGCAGTTCTTC. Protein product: CASSHLRYNEQFF.

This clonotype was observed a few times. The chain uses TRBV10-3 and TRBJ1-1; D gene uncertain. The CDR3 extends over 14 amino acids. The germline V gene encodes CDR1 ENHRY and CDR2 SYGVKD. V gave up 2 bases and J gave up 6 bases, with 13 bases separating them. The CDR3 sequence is CAISETAGYSEAFF. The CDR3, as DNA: TGTGCCATCAGTGAGACAGCCGGATACTCTGAAGCTTTCTTT.

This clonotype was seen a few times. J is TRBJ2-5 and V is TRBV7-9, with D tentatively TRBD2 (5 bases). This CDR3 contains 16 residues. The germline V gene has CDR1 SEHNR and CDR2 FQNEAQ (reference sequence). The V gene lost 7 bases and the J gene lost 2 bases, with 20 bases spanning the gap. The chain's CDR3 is CASNPIPQRKQETQYF. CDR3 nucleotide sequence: TGTGCCAGCAACCCCATCCCCCAGCGGAAACAAGAGACCCAGTACTTC.

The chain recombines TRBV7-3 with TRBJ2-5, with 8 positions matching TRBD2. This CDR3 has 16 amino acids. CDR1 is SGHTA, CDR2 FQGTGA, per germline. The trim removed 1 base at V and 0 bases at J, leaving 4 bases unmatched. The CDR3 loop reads CASSLNPAGDQETQYF. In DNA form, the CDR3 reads TGTGCCAGCAGCTTAAATCCAGCGGGAGACCAAGAGACCCAGTACTTC.

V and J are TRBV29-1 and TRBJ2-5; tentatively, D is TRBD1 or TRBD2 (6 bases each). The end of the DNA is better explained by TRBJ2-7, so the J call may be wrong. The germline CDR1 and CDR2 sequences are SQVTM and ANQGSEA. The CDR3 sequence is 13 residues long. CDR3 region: CSVDLRGADEQYF. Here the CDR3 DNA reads TGCAGCGTTGATCTGAGGGGGGCGGACGAGCAGTACTTC.